This T cell receptor beta chain stems from a study of shared clonotypes between healthy human individuals. Per the germline V gene, CDR1 is SQVTM and CDR2 is ANQGSEA. Trimming removed 6 bases from V and 4 bases from J, with 12 bases in between. This CDR3 contains 12 residues. This clone has a single count. Data came from immunoSEQ multiplex PCR; TCRdb stores just in-frame clones and leaves some out. The sample has roughly 1,000,000 clones; around 82% are singletons. Sequenced sample: memory CD4+ T cells from PBMCs. Subset reported: CD45RA-negative fraction. This sequence was found in a man aged 18 to 30 in good health. Some clones in this sample may be carry-over from other donors' samples. The chain recombines TRBV29-1 with TRBJ1-2; D unclear. The CDR3: CSVGRTTYGYTF. CDR3 sequence (DNA): TGCAGCGTGGGAAGAACGACCTATGGCTACACCTTC.